The rows below give T cell receptor beta chains drawn from one sample of a study of T cells after yellow fever vaccination. Using its own MiXCR run on the 5' RACE reads, TCRdb lists one record per CDR3 protein. This table holds a few hundred thousand distinct CDR3 sequences, more than 8.5% found once. The starting material was PBMCs, obtained on the day of the first yellow fever vaccination. The receptors were sampled from a man aged 18 to 30 who received the YFV17D yellow fever vaccine. The CDR3 runs from the conserved cysteine through the conserved F or W. The order of the fields is J gene, clone size, D gene, V gene, CDR3 protein, CDR3 DNA. D genes are given only for firm matches. Clone size is given for some rows only: seen once, a few or many times, or a class if the clone is expanded.

J gene: TRBJ2-7
clone size: many
D gene: .
V gene: TRBV20-1
CDR3 protein: CSASGQQSSYEQYF
CDR3 DNA: TGCAGTGCTAGTGGACAGCAAAGCTCCTACGAGCAGTACTTC

J gene: TRBJ2-3
clone size: .
D gene: .
V gene: TRBV4-2
CDR3 protein: CASSQVGGEADTQYF
CDR3 DNA: TGTGCCAGCAGCCAAGTGGGCGGGGAAGCAGATACGCAGTATTTT

J gene: TRBJ1-2
clone size: .
D gene: TRBD1
V gene: TRBV20-1
CDR3 protein: CSARDNRGYGYTF
CDR3 DNA: TGCAGTGCTAGAGATAACAGGGGCTATGGCTACACCTTC

J gene: TRBJ2-5
clone size: .
D gene: TRBD1
V gene: TRBV5-1
CDR3 protein: CASSYDRGRQETQYF
CDR3 DNA: TGCGCCAGCAGTTACGACAGGGGGCGGCAAGAGACCCAGTACTTC

J gene: TRBJ1-1
clone size: few
D gene: .
V gene: TRBV10-1
CDR3 protein: CASSESQGPMNTEAFF
CDR3 DNA: TGCGCCAGCAGTGAATCCCAGGGCCCTATGAACACTGAAGCTTTCTTT

J gene: TRBJ2-5
clone size: few
D gene: TRBD1
V gene: TRBV20-1
CDR3 protein: CSARGGQVQETQYF
CDR3 DNA: TGCAGTGCTAGGGGGGGACAGGTCCAAGAGACCCAGTACTTC

J gene: TRBJ2-7
clone size: few
D gene: .
V gene: TRBV10-3
CDR3 protein: CAIRERLAYEQYF
CDR3 DNA: TGTGCCATCAGGGAGCGGCTAGCCTACGAGCAGTACTTC

J gene: TRBJ2-3
clone size: few
D gene: .
V gene: TRBV19
CDR3 protein: CAPRGQRDTDTQYF
CDR3 DNA: TGTGCCCCCAGAGGACAACGGGACACAGATACGCAGTATTTT

J gene: TRBJ2-3
clone size: .
D gene: TRBD2
V gene: TRBV7-2
CDR3 protein: CASGGRTSGTDTQYF
CDR3 DNA: TGTGCCAGCGGGGGGCGGACTAGCGGAACAGATACGCAGTATTTT

J gene: TRBJ2-1
clone size: few
D gene: .
V gene: TRBV5-1
CDR3 protein: CASSEEPTSYNEQFF
CDR3 DNA: TGCGCCAGCAGTGAGGAGCCTACCTCCTACAATGAGCAGTTCTTC

J gene: TRBJ1-5
clone size: .
D gene: .
V gene: TRBV20-1
CDR3 protein: CSAIPGSGDQPQHF
CDR3 DNA: TGCAGTGCTATCCCGGGATCGGGAGATCAGCCCCAGCATTTT

J gene: TRBJ2-1
clone size: many
D gene: .
V gene: TRBV15
CDR3 protein: CATSRTDYHNEQFF
CDR3 DNA: TGTGCCACCAGCAGGACGGACTACCACAATGAGCAGTTCTTC

J gene: TRBJ1-1
clone size: few
D gene: .
V gene: TRBV5-1
CDR3 protein: CASTFGGTMNTEAFF
CDR3 DNA: TGCGCCAGCACGTTCGGGGGGACCATGAACACTGAAGCTTTCTTT

J gene: TRBJ2-1
clone size: .
D gene: TRBD2
V gene: TRBV3-1
CDR3 protein: CASRVGWGGYNEQFF
CDR3 DNA: TGTGCCAGCAGGGTCGGGTGGGGGGGATACAATGAGCAGTTCTTC

J gene: TRBJ2-3
clone size: .
D gene: .
V gene: TRBV29-1
CDR3 protein: CSVAPASWDTDTQYF
CDR3 DNA: TGCAGCGTTGCCCCAGCCTCCTGGGACACAGATACGCAGTATTTT

J gene: TRBJ1-1
clone size: many
D gene: .
V gene: TRBV12-3/TRBV12-4
CDR3 protein: CASSTRGRNTEAFF
CDR3 DNA: TGTGCCAGCAGTACCCGGGGGCGTAACACTGAAGCTTTCTTT

J gene: TRBJ2-1
clone size: many
D gene: .
V gene: TRBV9
CDR3 protein: CASSVVVGGSNERFF
CDR3 DNA: TGTGCCAGCAGCGTAGTGGTGGGGGGCTCGAATGAGCGGTTCTTC

J gene: TRBJ2-1
clone size: .
D gene: .
V gene: TRBV4-1
CDR3 protein: CASSQDGASSYNEQFF
CDR3 DNA: TGCGCCAGCAGCCAAGATGGGGCTAGCTCCTACAATGAGCAGTTCTTC

J gene: TRBJ2-3
clone size: many
D gene: TRBD2
V gene: TRBV4-3
CDR3 protein: CASSQGGGITDTQYF
CDR3 DNA: TGCGCCAGCAGCCAAGGCGGGGGGATCACAGATACGCAGTATTTT

J gene: TRBJ1-1
clone size: few
D gene: .
V gene: TRBV7-2
CDR3 protein: CASSLALFSPEAFF
CDR3 DNA: TGTGCCAGCAGCTTAGCACTCTTTTCTCCTGAAGCTTTCTTT

J gene: TRBJ2-5
clone size: few
D gene: .
V gene: TRBV4-1
CDR3 protein: CASSQYRPTDGGFQETQYF
CDR3 DNA: TGCGCCAGCAGCCAATACCGCCCCACGGATGGGGGGTTCCAAGAGACCCAGTACTTC

J gene: TRBJ2-1
clone size: .
D gene: TRBD2
V gene: TRBV12-3/TRBV12-4
CDR3 protein: CATSRVAGGPMQFF
CDR3 DNA: TGTGCCACCTCGAGGGTAGCGGGGGGGCCAATGCAGTTCTTC

J gene: TRBJ1-1
clone size: few
D gene: TRBD1
V gene: TRBV29-1
CDR3 protein: CSVADRGNTEAFF
CDR3 DNA: TGCAGCGTGGCAGACAGGGGGAACACTGAAGCTTTCTTT